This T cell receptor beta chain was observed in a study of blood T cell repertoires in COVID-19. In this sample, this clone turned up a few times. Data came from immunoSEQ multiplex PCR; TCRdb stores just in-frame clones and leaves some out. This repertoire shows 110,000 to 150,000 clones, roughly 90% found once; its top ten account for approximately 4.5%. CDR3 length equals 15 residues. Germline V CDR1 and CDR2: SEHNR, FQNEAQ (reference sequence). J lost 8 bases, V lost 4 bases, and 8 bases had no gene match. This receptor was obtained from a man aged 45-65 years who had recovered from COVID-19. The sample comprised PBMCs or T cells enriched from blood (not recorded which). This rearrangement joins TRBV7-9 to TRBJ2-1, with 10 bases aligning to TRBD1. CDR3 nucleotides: TGTGCCAGCAGCTACCCGGGACAGGGGATCGATGAGCAGTTCTTC. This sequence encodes CASSYPGQGIDEQFF.